The text below deals with one TCR beta chain. The sample is drawn from a study of cytomegalovirus exposure and HLA in healthy donors. The PCR contained 60 Vbeta and 13 Jbeta primers. Sequencing was performed with immunoSEQ multiplex PCR; in TCRdb, only in-frame clones are kept and a portion is missing. In the table there are some 130,000 clones, around 80% of which are singletons. After removal of 4 bases from V and 7 bases from J, the junction contained 11 bases not matched to a gene. Per the germline V gene, CDR1 is SGHDT and CDR2 is YYEEEE. This CDR3 contains 17 residues. The J gene is TRBJ2-1, the V gene TRBV5-6; 13 bases fit TRBD2. The sequence was obtained from a man in his forties in good health and CMV-seropositive. Input material: PBMCs. CDR3 nucleotide sequence: TGTGCCAGCAGCACCGGACTAGCGGGAGATAATTGGAATGAGCAGTTCTTC. Amino acids: CASSTGLAGDNWNEQFF.